This record covers a single TCR beta chain. Its antigen is not known. The sample belongs to a study of blood T cells in healthy people across ages. Study-wide points: More naive CD4+ cells and higher diversity marked long-lived donors relative to aged donors.

This CDR3 comprises 12 residues. The germline V gene has CDR1 SGHTA and CDR2 FQGNSA. V shed 5 bases and J shed 7 bases, with 11 bases lying between them. With a J-beta primer mix and a sample-barcoded 5' primer, a second PCR ran about 7 to 12 cycles. MiXCR, run by TCRdb on the 5' RACE reads, gives a single entry per CDR3 protein. The table has 1.5 million to 2 million distinct CDR3 sequences, less than 50% seen once. The J gene is TRBJ1-1, the V gene TRBV7-2; no reliable D call. The clonotype comes from a woman aged 40 to 50 in good health. Sequencing was performed on blood. The DNA of the CDR3 is TGTGCCAGCAGCCCCCCCTCGGATGAAGCTTTCTTT. This translates into CASSPPSDEAFF.